This T cell receptor beta chain was retrieved from a study of blood T cell repertoires in COVID-19. About the research overall: Both acute and convalescent COVID-19 samples were obtained from the United States, Italy and Spain. PBMCs, B-cell-depleted T cells, or T cells were the source of the cDNA or gDNA that made up the material.

Original processing methods: Estimation of nucleated cell counts was performed using reference gene primer amplification. Only in-frame clones appear in the TCRdb table, and some are missing; sequencing was by immunoSEQ multiplex PCR. V and J calls and clone size come straight from that table; D and trimming were deduced from the DNA. The repertoire consists of about 58,000 clones, with about 87% occurring once and the leading ten covering approximately 1.5%. This TCR came from a man aged 55 to 70 with acute or convalescent COVID-19. Sequencing was performed on peripheral blood.

The CDR3 DNA is TGTGCCAGCAGCCAAGCACTAGCGGGAACAGAGACCCAGTACTTC. Protein: CASSQALAGTETQYF. The J gene is TRBJ2-5, the V gene TRBV3-1 (or the pseudogene TRBV3-2); 10 bases agree with TRBD2. V was pared by 1 base and J by 4 bases, with 3 bases of the junction left unmatched. Germline CDR1 reads LGHDT; CDR2 reads YNNKEL (reference sequence). The CDR3 contains 15 residues.